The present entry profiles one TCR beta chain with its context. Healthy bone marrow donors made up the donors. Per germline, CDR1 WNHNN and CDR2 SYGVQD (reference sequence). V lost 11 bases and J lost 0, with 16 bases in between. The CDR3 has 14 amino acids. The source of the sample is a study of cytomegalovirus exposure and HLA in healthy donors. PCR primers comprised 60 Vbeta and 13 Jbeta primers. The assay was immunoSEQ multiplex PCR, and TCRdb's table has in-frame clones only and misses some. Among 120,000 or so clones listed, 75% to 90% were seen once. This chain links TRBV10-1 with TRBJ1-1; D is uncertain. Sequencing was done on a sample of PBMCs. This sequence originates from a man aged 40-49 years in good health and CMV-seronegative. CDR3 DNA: TGCGCCCCCGTTAGGGTGAGGGTGAACACTGAAGCTTTCTTT. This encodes CAPVRVRVNTEAFF.